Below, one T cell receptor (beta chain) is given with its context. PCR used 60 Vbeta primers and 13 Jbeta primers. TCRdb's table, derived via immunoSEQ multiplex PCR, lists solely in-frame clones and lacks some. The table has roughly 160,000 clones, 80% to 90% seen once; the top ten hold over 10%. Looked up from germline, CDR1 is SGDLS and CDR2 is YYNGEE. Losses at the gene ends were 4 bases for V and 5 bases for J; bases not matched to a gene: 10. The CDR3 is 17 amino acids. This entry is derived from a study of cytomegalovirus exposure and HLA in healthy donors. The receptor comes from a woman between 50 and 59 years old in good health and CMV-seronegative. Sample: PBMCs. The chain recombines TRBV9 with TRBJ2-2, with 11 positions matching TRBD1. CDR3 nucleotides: TGTGCCAGCAGCTTCTCGGACAGGGGGCGGAAAACCGGGGAGCTGTTTTTT. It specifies CASSFSDRGRKTGELFF.